These 10 T cell receptor beta chains share one sample of origin, sequenced in a study of vaccination and CD4 T cells after COVID-19. Their specific antigens are unknown. The Oncomine TCR Beta short-read assay sequenced DNA from cultured CD4+ T cells. Each CDR3 protein gets one entry after TCRdb re-called the PCR reads with MiXCR. Here the sample spans 28,000 or so distinct CDR3 sequences, about 39% being singletons. Treatment specified: roughly 11-day PBMC culture with coronavirus spike peptide pools or control peptides (ViraFEST assay). Sequenced: CD4+ T cells from blood, cultured in vitro. Receptors were obtained from a human donor who had recovered from COVID-19.

This clonotype was detected once. The rearrangement links TRBV18 to TRBJ2-3, with D hard to call. This CDR3 region has 12 residues. Germline V gene data show CDR1 as KGHSH and CDR2 as LQKENI. V gave up 5 bases and J gave up 2 bases, with 5 bases separating them. CDR3 sequence reads: CASSGYTDTQYF. The CDR3 DNA sequence: TGTGCCAGCTCAGGGTACACAGATACGCAGTATTTT.

The chain couples TRBV2 to TRBJ2-5, with TRBD1 identical over 7 bases. The ends lost 6 bases at V and 2 bases at J; junction bases unmatched: 6. Germline V lookup: CDR1 SNHLY, CDR2 FYNNEI. This CDR3 spans 14 amino acids. CDR3 sequence reads: CASSIGGGQETQYF. The DNA of the CDR3 is TGTGCCAGCAGCATAGGGGGCGGACAAGAGACCCAGTACTTC.

The chain combines TRBV4-1 with TRBJ1-6, with 10 bases matching TRBD1. V trimming: 1 base; J trimming: 10 bases; junction bases outside the gene matches: 10. The CDR3 length is 17 residues. Germline CDR1 and CDR2: MGHRA and YSYEKL. As DNA, the CDR3 is TGCGCCAGCAGCCAAGGACAGGGGGCGCGGGGTGCGTCACCCCTCCACTTT. Amino acids: CASSQGQGARGASPLHF.

This clonotype showed up just once. The rearrangement links TRBV28 to TRBJ1-5; 10 bases agree with TRBD1. The CDR3 length is 12 residues. Germline V lookup: CDR1 MDHEN, CDR2 SYDVKM. Germline trimming cut 9 bases from V and 8 bases from J; bases unmatched to any gene: 4. The CDR3 DNA sequence: TGTGCCAGTCAGACAGGGGGCGAGCCCCAGCATTTT. This sequence encodes CASQTGGEPQHF.

The table lists this clonotype with a few counts. Here the CDR3 reads CASSGFRDNEQFF. CDR3 sequence (DNA): TGTGCCAGCAGTGGATTCAGGGACAATGAGCAGTTCTTC. V usage is TRBV6-1 and J usage is TRBJ2-1; a weak D match, TRBD1 (5 bases). Per the germline V gene, CDR1 is MNHNS and CDR2 is SASEGT. The CDR3 has 13 amino acids. Between the trimmed V and J ends, which lost 4 bases and 5 bases, there was a span of 9 bases.

The J gene is TRBJ2-6, the V gene TRBV18; D uncertain. Trimming took 2 bases from V and 3 from J, leaving 8 bases between them. CDR3 length: 15 amino acids. In germline, CDR1 is KGHSH, CDR2 LQKENI. CDR3 sequence reads: CASSPNAVGANVLTF. CDR3 nucleotides: TGTGCCAGCTCACCAAATGCCGTTGGGGCCAACGTCCTGACTTTC.

This clonotype was seen a handful of times. This sequence joins TRBV20-1 and TRBJ1-6; perhaps TRBD1 as D (5 bases). This CDR3 spans 14 amino acids. Per the germline V gene, CDR1 is DFQATT and CDR2 is SNEGSKA (reference sequence). Trimming removed 4 bases at V and 4 bases at J, with 11 bases between. The CDR3 is CSATRRQYNSPLHF. The CDR3 nucleotides are TGCAGTGCTACCCGCCGACAGTATAATTCACCCCTCCACTTT.

The V gene is TRBV5-1, the J gene TRBJ1-6; D unclear. CDR3 length equals 13 residues. Germline values: CDR1 SGHRS, CDR2 YFSETQ. Trimming shortened V by 5 bases and J by 6 bases, and 9 bases separated the two germline ends. The CDR3 DNA reads TGCGCCAGCAGGCTTGAAGGTAATTCACCCCTCCACTTT. Protein sequence: CASRLEGNSPLHF.

This clonotype was counted between two and nine times. The rearrangement uses TRBV7-6 and TRBJ1-1; D uncertain. Germline V gene data show CDR1 as SGHVS and CDR2 as FNYEAQ. The CDR3 is 12 residues long. Trimming cost V 8 bases and J 0 bases, with 7 bases left between them. CDR3 sequence reads: CASGGMNTEAFF. CDR3 sequence (DNA): TGTGCCAGCGGCGGGATGAACACTGAAGCTTTCTTT.

A few counts support this clonotype. The CDR3 DNA sequence: TGTGCCAGTAGTATAGAGGCCAGGAGGGCCCAGTACTTC. This sequence encodes CASSIEARRAQYF. This sequence joins TRBV19 and TRBJ2-5; possibly TRBD2 for D (6 bases). The CDR3 runs to 13 residues. Germline CDR1 LNHDA, CDR2 SQIVND (reference sequence). Trimming pared 0 bases from V and 9 bases from J, leaving 11 bases between.